This T cell receptor beta chain appears in the sequencing data of a study of blood T cell repertoires in COVID-19. V was shortened by 4 bases and J by 1 base, with 11 bases between the two germline ends. The germline V gene encodes CDR1 SGHNT and CDR2 YYREEE (reference sequence). The CDR3 extends over 14 amino acids. Sequencing used immunoSEQ multiplex PCR; TCRdb keeps in-frame clones, though not all of them. The data contain more than 45,000 clones, about 84% of them singletons. The chain couples TRBV5-4 to TRBJ2-5, with D perhaps TRBD2 (5 bases). The source is a man aged 40-49 years with active COVID-19. Sequencing was done on a sample of peripheral blood. CDR3 sequence: CASSARGIQETQYF. Written as DNA, the CDR3 is TGTGCCAGCAGCGCGCGAGGGATCCAAGAGACCCAGTACTTC.